This paragraph covers one T cell receptor (beta chain) sequence. This entry comes from a study of OX40 agonist ivuxolimab in advanced cancers. The protocol was immunoSEQ multiplex PCR, while the TCRdb copy is restricted to in-frame clones and leaves out a portion. This table holds approximately 80,000 clones, roughly 85% found once. V trimming: 4 bases; J trimming: 4 bases; junction bases outside the gene matches: 6. The CDR3 contains 14 residues. Germline assignment: CDR1 SGHRS and CDR2 YFSETQ. Material: CD4+ or CD8+ T cells sorted from blood, obtained in a trial of the OX40 agonist ivuxolimab. This chain connects TRBV5-1 to TRBJ2-3; 7 nucleotides line up with TRBD1. This TCR derives from an adult with an advanced solid tumor such as melanoma, head and neck, liver or kidney cancer. The CDR3 loop is CASSTDRVPDTQYF. CDR3 nucleotides: TGCGCCAGCAGCACCGACAGGGTCCCAGATACGCAGTATTTT. Full variable domain (outside the CDR3, taken from reference TRBV5-1 and TRBJ2-3): KAGVTQTPRYLIKTRGQQVTLSCSPISGHRSVSWYQQTPGQGLQFLFEYFSETQRNKGNFPGRFSGRQFSNSRSEMNVSTLELGDSALYLCASSTDRVPDTQYFGPGTRLTVL.